This TCR beta chain was captured by sequencing in a study of cytomegalovirus exposure and HLA in healthy donors. Study background: Later, an analysis reported that the 130 or so validation repertoires had used the same platform as the roughly 680 first-cohort repertoires.

Study conclusions and caveats: In vitro experiments confirmed that a few CMV-associated chains were specific for CMV antigens.

V was trimmed by 2 bases and J by 3 bases, leaving 17 bases between them. Germline V CDR1 and CDR2: MNHNS, SASEGT. The CDR3 runs 16 residues. Method: immunoSEQ multiplex PCR; TCRdb's copy keeps in-frame clones and lacks some. Of hundreds of thousands of clones listed, roughly 87% are singletons. On this clone itself: Its cognate antigen is unknown.

The sequence was obtained from a woman between 18 and 30 years old in good health and CMV-seropositive. The chain employs TRBV6-1 and TRBJ2-7, with D tentatively TRBD2 (6 bases). Input material: PBMCs. CDR3 nucleotides: TGTGCCAGCAGTGAAACGGGGGACCCCTTCTTCTACGAGCAGTACTTC. Amino acid sequence: CASSETGDPFFYEQYF.